A selection of T cell receptor beta chains follows, all from one sample in a study of blood T cell repertoires in COVID-19. Using immunoSEQ multiplex PCR, the repertoire was profiled, and TCRdb retains in-frame clones only, with some absent. The table has roughly 71,000 clones, about 80% seen once. Sequencing was carried out using peripheral blood. These receptors were obtained from a man aged 65 to 79 who had recovered from COVID-19. Each CDR3 is given with its conserved first and last residue. D genes are given only for firm matches. Size is stated for part of the rows, as once, few or many counts, or as a class when the clone is expanded.

TRBV3-1/TRBV3-2	TRBD2	TRBJ2-1	14	.	CASSPIAGGPEQFF
TRBV30	.	TRBJ1-1	13	.	CAWTTQPGTEAFF
TRBV6-2/TRBV6-3	TRBD1	TRBJ1-1	17	.	CASSFHLVGGRPNEAFF
TRBV29-1	TRBD1	TRBJ2-7	14	.	CSVVRDRGDYEQYF
TRBV7-8	TRBD1	TRBJ1-6	16	.	CASSLFKDRVNSPLHF
TRBV11-3	.	TRBJ1-1	19	.	CASSYLGTGTFGGSTEAFF
TRBV9	TRBD1	TRBJ1-1	15	.	CASSAGTGQFTEAFF
TRBV24-1	TRBD1	TRBJ2-7	14	.	CATSDTGGGYEQYF
TRBV7-2	TRBD1	TRBJ1-2	16	.	CASSLDPTGRAYGYTF
TRBV18	.	TRBJ1-5	15	.	CASSRSGDSNQPQHF
TRBV6-5	.	TRBJ1-1	12	.	CASRPENTEAFF
TRBV10-3	.	TRBJ1-1	15	.	CATQTEPQGWTEAFF
TRBV5-4	TRBD2	TRBJ2-3	14	many	CATLAGGPTDTQYF
TRBV18	.	TRBJ2-3	15	.	CASSLKDKFTDTQYF
TRBV6-6	.	TRBJ2-7	13	.	CASSGGSAWEQYF
TRBV28	.	TRBJ2-2	14	.	CASIRTANTGELFF
TRBV14	.	TRBJ1-1	15	.	CASSQVAGAGTEAFF
TRBV7-2	TRBD2	TRBJ2-1	16	.	CASSLMGLAGHNEQFF
TRBV5-5	.	TRBJ1-2	15	.	CASSLGPQGSYGYTF
TRBV28	TRBD1	TRBJ1-1	19	.	CASSLVFFRGKARDTEAFF
TRBV7-2	TRBD1	TRBJ2-1	16	once	CASSSAGGNSYNEQFF
TRBV28	TRBD1	TRBJ2-1	14	.	CASSLPNDYRGQFF